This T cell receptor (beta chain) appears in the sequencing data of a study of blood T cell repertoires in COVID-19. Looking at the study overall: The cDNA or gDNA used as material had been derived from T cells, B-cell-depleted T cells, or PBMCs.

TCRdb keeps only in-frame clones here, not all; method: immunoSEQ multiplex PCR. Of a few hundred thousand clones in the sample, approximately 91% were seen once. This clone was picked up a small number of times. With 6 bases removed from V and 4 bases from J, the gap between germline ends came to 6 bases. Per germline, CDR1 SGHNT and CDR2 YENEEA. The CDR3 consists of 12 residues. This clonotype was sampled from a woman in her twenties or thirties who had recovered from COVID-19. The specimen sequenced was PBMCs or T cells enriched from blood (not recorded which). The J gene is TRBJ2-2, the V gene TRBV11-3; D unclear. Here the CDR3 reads CASSGSTGELFF. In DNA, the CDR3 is TGTGCCAGCAGTGGTAGCACCGGGGAGCTGTTTTTT.